These 27 T cell receptor beta chains came from one sample sequenced in a study of T-cell reconstitution after alpha-beta-depleted transplantation in children (dated by TCRdb to 2016 to 2017). The sample's treatment or condition, from its label and the paper: allogeneic hematopoietic cell transplantation with graft depleted of TCRalphabeta T cells and CD19 B cells. Libraries were prepared through PCR. The data were produced on an Illumina HiSeq 2500. Molecular barcoding was employed in the preparation of TCR libraries, with unique molecular identifiers being used to normalize TCRbeta repertoire quantification. The public sequencing data were trimmed at Q25 with fastp and processed into clonotypes with MiXCR by TCRdb, which kept only in-frame beta chains. When rows share a CDR3 protein, they turn into one entry using the most common DNA and genes. For this sample there are around 580,000 distinct CDR3 sequences; approximately 22% appear just once. Together, the top ten hold approximately 14% of the sample.

The sequencing here drew on PBMCs, mostly from graft donor cells, taken 360 days after TCRalphabeta/CD19-depleted stem cell transplant. The source of these receptors is a boy in the first two years of life who had a stem cell transplant for acute myeloid leukemia, so the T cells may come from the graft donor.

This clonotype has only a few counts. The rearrangement links TRBV5-1 to TRBJ2-2, with 7 nucleotides matching TRBD1. In germline, CDR1 is SGHRS, CDR2 YFSETQ. The CDR3 is made up of 14 amino acids. The trim removed 5 bases at V and 5 bases at J, leaving 6 bases unmatched. DNA of the CDR3: TGCGCCAGCAGACCCAGACAGGGTACCGGGGAGCTGTTTTTT. It yields the protein CASRPRQGTGELFF.

The table lists this clonotype with a few counts. This rearrangement joins TRBV4-2 to TRBJ2-3; 7 bases fit TRBD2. The germline CDR1 and CDR2 sequences are LGHNA and YNFKEQ. The length of the CDR3 is 16 residues. The J segment lost 6 bases and the V segment lost 0 bases, leaving 9 bases of the junction unmatched. CDR3 nucleotide sequence: TGTGCCAGCAGCCAAGATCCTAGCGGAATGGCGGATACGCAGTATTTT. Amino acid sequence: CASSQDPSGMADTQYF.

This clonotype has ten or more counts. The V gene is TRBV5-1, the J gene TRBJ2-5, with a weak D call TRBD1 (5 bases). Germline V gene data show CDR1 as SGHRS and CDR2 as YFSETQ. The CDR3 length is 14 residues. Trimming cost V 0 bases and J 5 bases, with 11 bases left between them. The CDR3 nucleotides read TGCGCCAGCAGCTTGGACAGGACCCAGGAGACCCAGTACTTC. Encoded protein: CASSLDRTQETQYF.

This clonotype was seen at least ten times. The DNA of the CDR3 is TGTGCCAGCAGCACTCTTATAGGGGTGAATCACTACGAGCAGTACTTC. As protein: CASSTLIGVNHYEQYF. The chain uses TRBV6-5 and TRBJ2-7; TRBD1 might be the D (5 bases). This CDR3 is built from 16 residues. V was pared by 6 bases and J by 3 bases, with 21 bases between. Germline CDR1 MNHEY, CDR2 SVGAGI.

The sample holds many counts of this clonotype. The rearrangement links TRBV15 to TRBJ2-5; D may be TRBD1 or TRBD2 (5 bases each). The CDR3 covers 17 residues. Germline V gene data show CDR1 as LNHNV and CDR2 as YYDKDF (reference sequence). V was pared by 0 bases and J by 3 bases, with 17 bases between. The CDR3 bases are TGTGCCACCAGCAGAGATGAGGGGCTGATGGGTGAAGAGACCCAGTACTTC. Translating gives CATSRDEGLMGEETQYF.

The gene calls are TRBV4-3 and TRBJ1-1; 7 positions agree with TRBD1. The junction had 10 bases not matched to a gene; V was cut back by 4 bases and J by 11 bases. This CDR3 contains 13 residues. Germline CDR1 reads LGHNA; CDR2 reads YSLEER. This CDR3 is CASSPDRARVAFF. CDR3 DNA: TGCGCCAGCAGCCCCGACAGGGCACGGGTTGCTTTCTTT.

The rearrangement links TRBV12-3 or TRBV12-4 to TRBJ2-3; D uncertain. The V and J ends lost 2 bases and 1 base respectively, with 7 bases between them. This CDR3 comprises 14 residues. The CDR3 coding sequence is TGTGCCAGCAGTTTACCCCCGGGCACAGATACGCAGTATTTT. Its protein product is CASSLPPGTDTQYF.

This clonotype turned up a few times. J is TRBJ2-5 and V is TRBV18; 8 bases agree with TRBD1. V lost 0 bases, J lost 5 bases, and 2 bases stayed unmatched. CDR3 length: 14 residues. Germline CDR1 reads KGHSH; CDR2 reads LQKENI. This chain's CDR3 is CASSPPDRAETQYF. The CDR3 DNA reads as TGTGCCAGCTCACCACCGGACAGGGCTGAGACCCAGTACTTC.

The rearrangement links TRBV6-1 to TRBJ2-4, with a possible D match to TRBD2 (6 bases). Looked up from germline, CDR1 is MNHNS and CDR2 is SASEGT. The length of the CDR3 is 15 residues. Trimming removed 6 bases at V and 1 base at J, with 13 bases between. CDR3 protein: CASRAGSTAKNIQYF. The CDR3 bases are TGTGCCAGCAGGGCCGGGAGCACTGCCAAAAACATTCAGTACTTC.

The chain has TRBV20-1 and TRBJ2-5; 7 bases match TRBD2. CDR3 length: 14 residues. Germline V gene sequence: CDR1 DFQATT, CDR2 SNEGSKA (reference sequence). V gave up 6 bases and J gave up 0 bases; unmatched junction bases: 7. The CDR3 bases are TGCAGTGCCCCGCCCGGGGGGTACCAAGAGACCCAGTACTTC. Amino acid sequence: CSAPPGGYQETQYF.

V is TRBV5-1 and J is TRBJ2-3; 12 positions agree with TRBD2. Unmatched junction bases numbered 5, after V lost 6 bases and J lost 3 bases. This CDR3 region has 15 residues. Per germline, CDR1 SGHRS and CDR2 YFSETQ. Here the CDR3 DNA reads TGCGCCAGCAAGCTAGCGGGGGGGCCAACAGATACGCAGTATTTT. Translated, it gives CASKLAGGPTDTQYF.

The CDR3 sequence is CASSMDRDSSYEQYF. DNA of the CDR3: TGTGCCAGTAGTATGGACCGGGACAGTTCCTACGAGCAGTACTTC. The rearrangement uses TRBV19 and TRBJ2-7, with 7 bases that match TRBD1. V shed 3 bases, J shed 1 base, and the junction held 6 bases outside the gene matches. The CDR3 spans 15 residues. CDR1 is LNHDA, CDR2 SQIVND, per germline (reference sequence).

This clonotype has just a few counts. The V and J genes are TRBV12-3 or TRBV12-4 and TRBJ2-4; D not certain. CDR3 length: 14 amino acids. Trimming removed 6 bases from V and 1 base from J, with 10 bases in between. This CDR3 is CASSPTWAKNIQYF. In nucleotides, the CDR3 is TGTGCCAGCAGCCCCACGTGGGCCAAAAACATTCAGTACTTC.

This clonotype turned up a few times. The V gene is TRBV5-1, the J gene TRBJ2-1; perhaps D is TRBD1 or TRBD2 (5 bases each). CDR1 and CDR2 from the germline V gene are SGHRS and YFSETQ. CDR3 length: 15 amino acids. Trimming left V 4 bases short and J 8 bases short, with 19 bases between. The CDR3: CASSPRDRLVDEQFF. The CDR3 DNA reads as TGCGCCAGCAGCCCACGGGACCGGCTCGTCGATGAGCAGTTCTTC.

This clonotype was seen repeatedly, ten times or more. A much bigger clone sits one base away, suggesting this may be a read error. The chain employs TRBV20-1 and TRBJ2-3; D not resolved. Trimming shortened V by 1 base and J by 0 bases, and 8 bases separated the two germline ends. Germline CDR1 and CDR2: DFQATT and SNEGSKA (reference sequence). The CDR3 runs to 14 residues. Here the CDR3 reads CSARAHPSTDTQYF. CDR3 coding DNA: TGCAGTGCTAGAGCGCACCCTAGCACAGATACGCAGTATTTT.

The CDR3 protein is CASSFYNTEAFF. The CDR3 nucleotides read TGTGCCAGCAGTTTTTACAACACTGAAGCTTTCTTT. The V call is TRBV12-3 or TRBV12-4, the J call TRBJ1-1, with D uncertain. The V end lost 3 bases, the J end lost 2 bases, and 4 bases lay between the germline ends. This CDR3 has 12 residues.

The chain couples TRBV5-4 to TRBJ2-2, with D perhaps matching TRBD1 (6 bases). CDR1 is SGHNT, CDR2 YYREEE, per germline (reference sequence). This CDR3 spans 16 amino acids. Deletions cut 4 bases from V and 1 base from J, with 14 bases between. The CDR3 spells CASSVAGVWNTGELFF. For the CDR3, the DNA is TGTGCCAGCAGCGTCGCAGGGGTATGGAACACCGGGGAGCTGTTTTTT.

This clonotype was seen repeatedly, ten times or more. V is TRBV2 and J is TRBJ2-3; 7 positions match TRBD1. Per the germline V gene, CDR1 is SNHLY and CDR2 is FYNNEI. The CDR3 covers 15 residues. Germline trimming cut 4 bases from V and 4 bases from J; bases unmatched to any gene: 8. CDR3 loop: CASSVEGAKADTQYF. The CDR3 DNA is TGTGCCAGCAGTGTTGAGGGGGCGAAGGCAGATACGCAGTATTTT.

This clonotype was seen at least ten times. The chain couples TRBV20-1 to TRBJ2-7, with a possible D match to TRBD2 (6 bases). This CDR3 comprises 15 residues. Germline loops: CDR1 DFQATT, CDR2 SNEGSKA (reference sequence). Trimming stripped 0 bases from V and 0 bases from J, with 12 bases between. The CDR3 DNA reads as TGCAGTGCTAGAGATGGAGGGGATAGCTCCTACGAGCAGTACGTC. This translates into CSARDGGDSSYEQYV.

The chain recombines TRBV5-1 with TRBJ2-1; the D gene is possibly TRBD2 (6 bases). Per germline, CDR1 SGHRS and CDR2 YFSETQ. CDR3 length: 11 amino acids. Trimming removed 7 bases at V and 7 bases at J, with 9 bases between. The CDR3: CASQAGNEQFF. In nucleotides, the CDR3 is TGCGCCAGCCAGGCGGGGAATGAGCAGTTCTTC.

CDR3 sequence: CASSSGQRPDTDTQYF. DNA of the CDR3: TGTGCCAGCAGTTCGGGACAGCGACCGGACACAGATACGCAGTATTTT. This rearrangement joins TRBV5-6 to TRBJ2-3, with 7 nucleotides matching TRBD1. This CDR3 comprises 16 residues. Germline lookup yields CDR1 SGHDT and CDR2 YYEEEE. With V trimmed by 5 bases and J by 2 bases, 11 bases remained unmatched.

This clonotype came up many times. This chain connects TRBV30 to TRBJ2-5; 10 bases match TRBD2. Germline V gives CDR1 GTSNPN, CDR2 SVGIG (reference sequence). The CDR3 has 14 residues. The junction had 3 bases not matched to a gene; V was cut back by 0 bases and J by 5 bases. CDR3 loop: CAWSVAGGLETQYF. CDR3 in DNA: TGTGCCTGGAGTGTAGCGGGGGGGTTGGAGACCCAGTACTTC.

The chain joins TRBV6-5 to TRBJ2-2, with 8 bases lining up with TRBD1. V lost 6 bases, J lost 13 bases, and 7 bases stayed unmatched. The germline CDR1 and CDR2 sequences are MNHEY and SVGAGI. There are 12 residues in the CDR3. In DNA, the CDR3 is TGTGCCAGCAGGGACGGACAGGGCGGGCTGTTTTTT. Its translation is CASRDGQGGLFF.

This clonotype was seen only a few times. The CDR3: CATIYRVENYEQYF. In nucleotides, the CDR3 is TGTGCCACCATCTACCGGGTCGAGAACTACGAGCAGTACTTC. This chain uses TRBV24-1 with TRBJ2-7; D unclear. CDR3 length equals 14 residues. In germline, CDR1 is KGHDR, CDR2 SFDVKD. V lost 8 bases to trimming and J lost 3 bases, with 16 bases between them.

This clonotype has ten or more counts. The rearrangement links TRBV6-6 to TRBJ1-4; D unresolved. Between the trimmed V and J ends, which lost 8 bases and 6 bases, there was a span of 13 bases. Germline assignment: CDR1 MNHNY and CDR2 SVGAGI (reference sequence). This CDR3 has 13 residues. CDR3 DNA sequence: TGTGCCAGCCTACTGGGAGGAGATGAAAAACTGTTTTTT. Translating gives CASLLGGDEKLFF.

This clonotype has ten or more counts. The chain joins TRBV5-1 to TRBJ2-1; D may be TRBD1 or TRBD2 (6 bases each). This CDR3 spans 18 amino acids. Between the trimmed V and J ends, which lost 1 base and 2 bases, there was a span of 19 bases. Germline CDR1 is SGHRS and CDR2 is YFSETQ. For the CDR3, the DNA is TGCGCCAGCAGCTTGCGGGCTAGGGGGGTCAATACCTACAATGAGCAGTTCTTC. The encoded protein is CASSLRARGVNTYNEQFF.

Only a few counts were recorded for this clonotype. V is TRBV4-3 and J is TRBJ2-3; the D is unclear. V was shortened by 0 bases and J by 0 bases, with 10 bases between the two germline ends. Germline CDR1 reads LGHNA; CDR2 reads YSLEER. The CDR3 has 16 residues. CDR3 region: CASSQDSALSTDTQYF. In nucleotides, the CDR3 is TGCGCCAGCAGCCAAGATTCAGCCTTAAGCACAGATACGCAGTATTTT.